This T cell receptor beta chain is drawn from a study of blood T cells in healthy people across ages. A second PCR, run for roughly 6 to 11 cycles, used a sample-barcoded 5' primer plus a J-beta primer mix. MiXCR, applied by TCRdb to the 5' RACE reads, yields one record per CDR3 protein. Of about 1,500,000 distinct CDR3 sequences detected, roughly 27% appear once; the ten largest clones hold 7% to 9%. The CDR3 is 14 residues long. The germline gives CDR1 SEHNR, CDR2 FQNEAQ (reference sequence). After removal of 3 bases from V and 0 bases from J, the junction contained 1 base not matched to a gene. Study-wide results and limits: Estimates of diversity drawn from one million T cells were considered underestimates.

In this sample, this clonotype turned up many times. Its antigen is as yet unknown. Sequenced material: blood. The V call is TRBV7-9, the J call TRBJ2-7, with 8 nucleotides matching TRBD1. This receptor was identified in a woman younger than 45 in good health. CDR3 sequence (DNA): TGTGCCAGCAGCTTGGGACAGGCCTCCTACGAGCAGTACTTC. This encodes CASSLGQASYEQYF.